Shown below are 18 T cell receptor beta chains from a single sample sequenced in a study of CD8 T cells in Susac syndrome. RNA in amounts of roughly 0.45 to 1 ug was reverse transcribed with random hexamers. TCRdb called the immunoSEQ multiplex PCR reads again in MiXCR, with one record for every CDR3 protein. This table has more than 65,000 distinct CDR3 sequences, approximately 96% appearing once. Sequencing was done on a sample of CD8+ T cells from PBMCs. These receptors were obtained from a human donor with multiple sclerosis.

This clonotype has a single count. The J gene is TRBJ2-5, the V gene TRBV5-4; no firm D call. CDR3 size: 14 residues. CDR1 SGHNT and CDR2 YYREEE come from the germline V gene (reference sequence). Between the trimmed V and J ends, which lost 5 bases and 3 bases, there was a span of 14 bases. CDR3 sequence: CASSPPLAKETQYF. The CDR3 DNA sequence: TGTGCCAGCAGTCCCCCTCTCGCCAAAGAGACCCAGTACTTC. Full variable domain (remainder filled in from reference TRBV5-4 and TRBJ2-5): ETGVTQSPTHLIKTRGQQVTLRCSSQSGHNTVSWYQQALGQGPQFIFQYYREEENGRGNFPPRFSGLQFPNYSSELNVNALELDDSALYLCASSPPLAKETQYFGPGTRLLVL.

This clonotype was observed a single time. The chain is built from TRBV20-1 and TRBJ2-5, with 7 nucleotides matching TRBD2. CDR3 length equals 14 residues. Losses at the gene ends were 3 bases for V and 5 bases for J; bases not matched to a gene: 9. Germline V gene lookup returns CDR1 DFQATT and CDR2 SNEGSKA (reference sequence). CDR3 bases: TGCAGTGCTAGGAGCGGGGACTTCTCCGAGACCCAGTACTTC. It translates to CSARSGDFSETQYF.

This clonotype was observed a handful of times. The chain recombines TRBV5-1 with TRBJ1-1; D unresolved. Germline-derived CDR1 and CDR2 are SGHRS and YFSETQ. V dropped 5 bases and J dropped 1 base, with 9 bases sitting between them. The CDR3 covers 13 residues. The CDR3 DNA follows: TGCGCCAGCAGTCCAGGTGGGAACACTGAAGCTTTCTTT. Translation gives CASSPGGNTEAFF.

The chain joins TRBV29-1 to TRBJ2-7, with TRBD2 matching 7 bases. CDR1 SQVTM and CDR2 ANQGSEA come from the germline V gene. The V segment lost 4 bases and the J segment 2 bases; nucleotides outside the gene matches: 8. The CDR3 extends over 14 amino acids. The CDR3 DNA is TGCAGCGTTGGCGGGGGAGGGAAGACCTACGAGCAGTACTTC. Translating gives CSVGGGGKTYEQYF.

This chain connects TRBV7-2 to TRBJ2-7; D remains ambiguous. This CDR3 has 12 amino acids. Germline V gives CDR1 SGHTA, CDR2 FQGNSA. The V and J ends lost 1 base and 6 bases respectively, with 7 bases between them. The CDR3 sequence: CASSLGPPEQYF. CDR3 bases: TGTGCCAGCAGCTTAGGACCCCCCGAGCAGTACTTC.

V gene TRBV20-1 combines with J gene TRBJ2-7; D is undetermined. The CDR3 is 13 amino acids. Germline CDR1 reads DFQATT; CDR2 reads SNEGSKA (reference sequence). V was clipped by 0 bases and J by 6 bases, with 12 bases between them. This CDR3 is CSARDLARREQYF. CDR3 DNA: TGCAGTGCTAGAGATCTGGCCCGCCGCGAGCAGTACTTC.

The rearrangement links TRBV29-1 to TRBJ1-1; no clear D. Germline V gene lookup returns CDR1 SQVTM and CDR2 ANQGSEA. The CDR3 is made up of 13 amino acids. V lost 0 bases and J 0 bases, leaving 5 bases between the germline ends. The CDR3 reads CSVEDLLNTEAFF. CDR3 bases: TGCAGCGTTGAAGATCTGTTGAACACTGAAGCTTTCTTT.

The rearrangement uses TRBV27 and TRBJ2-5; D is uncertain. The CDR3 loop spans 13 amino acids. The V gene's germline CDR1 is MNHEY and CDR2 SMNVEV (reference sequence). Trimming cost V 5 bases and J 7 bases, with 14 bases left between them. CDR3 region: CASSPTSFGTQYF. CDR3 nucleotide sequence: TGTGCCAGCAGTCCCACGAGTTTCGGGACCCAGTACTTC.

The V and J genes are TRBV12-3 or TRBV12-4 and TRBJ2-1; 9 nucleotides line up with TRBD2. The V gene end was trimmed by 3 bases and the J gene end by 0 bases; junction bases not matched to a gene: 9. CDR3 length: 18 amino acids. DNA of the CDR3: TGTGCCAGCAGTTTGGGGCTAGCGGGGATGAGCTCCTACAATGAGCAGTTCTTC. This codes for CASSLGLAGMSSYNEQFF.

This chain connects TRBV12-3 or TRBV12-4 to TRBJ1-1; TRBD1 aligns across 7 bases. The CDR3 is made up of 15 amino acids. Trimming removed 0 bases from V and 4 bases from J; junction bases left unmatched: 5. The CDR3 loop is CASSLAPGQSTEAFF. The CDR3 DNA reads as TGTGCCAGCAGTTTAGCCCCGGGACAGAGCACTGAAGCTTTCTTT.

The rearrangement uses TRBV28 and TRBJ1-5; a possible D gene is TRBD1 (5 bases). Trimming pared 6 bases from V and 7 bases from J, leaving 10 bases between. The CDR3 spans 12 residues. Per the germline V gene, CDR1 is MDHEN and CDR2 is SYDVKM. Here the CDR3 reads CASRDTGQPQHF. CDR3 DNA: TGTGCCAGCAGAGATACAGGCCAGCCCCAGCATTTT.

The chain is built from TRBV27 and TRBJ2-7, with TRBD1 matching over 9 bases. The germline V gene encodes CDR1 MNHEY and CDR2 SMNVEV (reference sequence). V was pared by 11 bases and J by 6 bases, with 11 bases of the junction left unmatched. The CDR3 is 13 residues long. As DNA, the CDR3 is TGTGCCTCCTCCGGGACAGGGCTTTCCGAGCAGTACTTC. Protein sequence: CASSGTGLSEQYF.

The chain carries TRBV30 and TRBJ1-4; no firm D call. The length of the CDR3 is 12 residues. Trimming took 4 bases from V and 4 from J, leaving 7 bases between them. Germline CDR1 and CDR2: GTSNPN and SVGIG (reference sequence). The DNA for the CDR3 is TGTGCCTGGACCATGGATAATGAAAAACTGTTTTTT. It translates to CAWTMDNEKLFF.

The rearrangement joins TRBV13 to TRBJ2-7, with no clear D. The V end was cut by 6 bases, the J end by 4 bases, with 7 bases between. The length of the CDR3 is 11 residues. CDR1 is PRHDT and CDR2 is FYEKMQ in the germline V gene (reference sequence). The CDR3 loop reads CASSRLYEQYF. For the CDR3, the DNA is TGTGCCAGCAGTCGCCTATACGAGCAGTACTTC. The complete variable domain, with remaining parts taken from reference TRBV13 and TRBJ2-7, reads AAGVIQSPRHLIKEKRETATLKCYPIPRHDTVYWYQQGPGQDPQFLISFYEKMQSDKGSIPDRFSAQQFSDYHSELNMSSLELGDSALYFCASSRLYEQYFGPGTRLTVT.

This clonotype was counted a single time. The chain recombines TRBV15 with TRBJ1-1, with D maybe TRBD1 (6 bases). V lost 3 bases and J lost 5, with 16 bases in between. The CDR3 is 15 amino acids. Germline loops: CDR1 LNHNV, CDR2 YYDKDF (reference sequence). CDR3 bases: TGTGCCACCAGCAGGACAACAGGGTTGGGGACTGAAGCTTTCTTT. This sequence encodes CATSRTTGLGTEAFF.

The V and J genes are TRBV12-3 or TRBV12-4 and TRBJ1-2; the match to TRBD1 covers 9 bases. The V gene end was trimmed by 5 bases and the J gene end by 7 bases; junction bases not matched to a gene: 11. This CDR3 is built from 15 residues. The CDR3 DNA sequence: TGTGCCAGCAGTACACGGCTGGGACAGGGACTTGGCTACACCTTC. This encodes CASSTRLGQGLGYTF.

The chain has TRBV27 and TRBJ1-2; D unclear. V was pared by 5 bases and J by 0 bases, with 7 bases between. Germline loops: CDR1 MNHEY, CDR2 SMNVEV (reference sequence). The CDR3 spans 13 residues. CDR3: CASSPTANYGYTF. In DNA form, the CDR3 reads TGTGCCAGCAGTCCAACAGCTAACTATGGCTACACCTTC.

This chain links TRBV9 with TRBJ2-1; tentative D call: TRBD2 (5 bases). The germline V gene encodes CDR1 SGDLS and CDR2 YYNGEE. The length of the CDR3 is 17 residues. V was trimmed by 0 bases and J by 0 bases, leaving 13 bases between them. This chain's CDR3 is CASSVGAAGSSYNEQFF. The DNA of the CDR3 is TGTGCCAGCAGCGTAGGCGCGGCGGGTAGCTCCTACAATGAGCAGTTCTTC.